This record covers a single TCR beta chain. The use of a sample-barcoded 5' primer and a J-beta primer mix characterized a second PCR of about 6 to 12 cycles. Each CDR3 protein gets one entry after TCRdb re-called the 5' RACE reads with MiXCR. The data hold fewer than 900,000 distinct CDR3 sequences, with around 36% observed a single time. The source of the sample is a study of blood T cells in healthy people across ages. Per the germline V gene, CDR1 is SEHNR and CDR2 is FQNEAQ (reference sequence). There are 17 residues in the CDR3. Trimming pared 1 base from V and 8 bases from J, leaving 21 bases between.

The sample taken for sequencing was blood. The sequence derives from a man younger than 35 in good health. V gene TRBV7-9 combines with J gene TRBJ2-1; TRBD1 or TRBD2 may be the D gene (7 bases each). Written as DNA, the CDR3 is TGTGCCAGCAGCTTAGTCCTCCTCAGGGGGGGGGAAGATGAGCAGTTCTTC. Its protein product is CASSLVLLRGGEDEQFF.